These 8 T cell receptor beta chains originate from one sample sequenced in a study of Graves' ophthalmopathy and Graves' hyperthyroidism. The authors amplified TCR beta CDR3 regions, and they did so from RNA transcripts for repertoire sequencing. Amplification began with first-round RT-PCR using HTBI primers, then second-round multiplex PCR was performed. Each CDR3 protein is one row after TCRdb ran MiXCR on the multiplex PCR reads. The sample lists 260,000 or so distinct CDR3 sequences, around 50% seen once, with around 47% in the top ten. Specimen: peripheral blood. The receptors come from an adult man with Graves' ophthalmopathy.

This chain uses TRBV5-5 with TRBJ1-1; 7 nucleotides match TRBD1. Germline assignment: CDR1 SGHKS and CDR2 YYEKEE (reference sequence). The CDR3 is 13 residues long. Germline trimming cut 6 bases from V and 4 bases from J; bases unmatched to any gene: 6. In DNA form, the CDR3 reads TGTGCCAGCACTATGCCAGGGGGCACTGAAGCTTTCTTT. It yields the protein CASTMPGGTEAFF.

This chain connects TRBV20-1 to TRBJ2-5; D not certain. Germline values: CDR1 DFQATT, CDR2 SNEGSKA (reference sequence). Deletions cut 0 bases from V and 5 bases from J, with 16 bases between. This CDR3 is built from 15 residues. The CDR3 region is CSARDLRVSVETQYF. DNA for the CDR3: TGCAGTGCTAGAGATTTACGGGTATCGGTTGAGACCCAGTACTTC.

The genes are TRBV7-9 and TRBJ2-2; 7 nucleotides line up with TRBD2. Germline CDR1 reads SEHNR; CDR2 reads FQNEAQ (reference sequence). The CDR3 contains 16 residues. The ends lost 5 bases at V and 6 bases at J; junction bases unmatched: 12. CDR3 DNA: TGTGCCAGCAGCCCAGAGGGGCGGGAGCCCGCCGGGGAGCTGTTTTTT. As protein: CASSPEGREPAGELFF.

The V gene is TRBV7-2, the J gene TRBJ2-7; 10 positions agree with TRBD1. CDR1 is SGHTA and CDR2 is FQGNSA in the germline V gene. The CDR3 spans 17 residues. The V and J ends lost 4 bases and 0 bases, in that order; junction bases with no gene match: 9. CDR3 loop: CASSWRGQGRSSYEQYF. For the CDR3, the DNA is TGTGCCAGCAGCTGGCGGGGACAGGGGCGTAGCTCCTACGAGCAGTACTTC.

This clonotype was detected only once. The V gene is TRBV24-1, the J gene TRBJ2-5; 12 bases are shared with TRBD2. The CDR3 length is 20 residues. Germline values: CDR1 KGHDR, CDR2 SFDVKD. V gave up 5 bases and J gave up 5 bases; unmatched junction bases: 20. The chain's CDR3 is CATSARPGRTTSGSPETQYF. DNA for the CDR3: TGTGCCACCAGTGCCCGACCGGGACGGACGACTAGCGGGAGTCCGGAGACCCAGTACTTC.

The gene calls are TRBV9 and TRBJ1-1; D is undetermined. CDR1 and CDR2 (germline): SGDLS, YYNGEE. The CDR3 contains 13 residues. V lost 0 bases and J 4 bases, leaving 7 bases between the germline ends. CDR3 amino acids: CASSVAVGTEAFF. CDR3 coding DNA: TGTGCCAGCAGCGTAGCCGTGGGCACTGAAGCTTTCTTT.

CDR3 in DNA: TGTGCCATCAGTGAGGGACAGACTACCTACGAGCAGTACTTC. This sequence encodes CAISEGQTTYEQYF. The chain uses TRBV10-3 and TRBJ2-7, with a possible D match to TRBD1 (6 bases). The CDR3 covers 14 residues. Germline V CDR1 and CDR2: ENHRY, SYGVKD. Trimming pared 2 bases from V and 2 bases from J, leaving 10 bases between.

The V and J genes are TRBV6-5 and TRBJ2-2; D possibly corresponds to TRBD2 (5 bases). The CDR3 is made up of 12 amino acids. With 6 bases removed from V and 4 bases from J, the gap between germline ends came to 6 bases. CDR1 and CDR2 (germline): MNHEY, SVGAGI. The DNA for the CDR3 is TGTGCCAGCAGACTAGGCACCGGGGAGCTGTTTTTT. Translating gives CASRLGTGELFF.